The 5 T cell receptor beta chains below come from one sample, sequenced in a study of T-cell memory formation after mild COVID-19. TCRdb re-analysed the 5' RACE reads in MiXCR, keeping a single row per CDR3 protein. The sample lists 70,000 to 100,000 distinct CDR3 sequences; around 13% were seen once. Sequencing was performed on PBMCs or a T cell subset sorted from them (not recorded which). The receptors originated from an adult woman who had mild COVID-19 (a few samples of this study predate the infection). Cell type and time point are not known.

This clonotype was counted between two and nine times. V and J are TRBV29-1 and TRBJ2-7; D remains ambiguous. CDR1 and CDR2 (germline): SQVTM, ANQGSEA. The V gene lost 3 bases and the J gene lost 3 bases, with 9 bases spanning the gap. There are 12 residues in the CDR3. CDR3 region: CSVELAYYEQYF. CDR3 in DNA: TGCAGCGTTGAGCTGGCTTACTACGAGCAGTACTTC.

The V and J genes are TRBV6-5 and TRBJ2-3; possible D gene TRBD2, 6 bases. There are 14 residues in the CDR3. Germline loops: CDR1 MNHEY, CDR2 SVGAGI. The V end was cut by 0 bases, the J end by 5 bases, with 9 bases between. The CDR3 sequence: CASSYSSGGDTQYF. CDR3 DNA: TGTGCCAGCAGTTACTCGTCCGGGGGAGATACGCAGTATTTT.

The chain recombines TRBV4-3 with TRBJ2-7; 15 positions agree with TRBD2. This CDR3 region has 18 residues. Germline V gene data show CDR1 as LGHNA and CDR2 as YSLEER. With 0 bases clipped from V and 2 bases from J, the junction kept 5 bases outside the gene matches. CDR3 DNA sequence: TGCGCCAGCAGCCAAGATACGGGACTAGCGGGAGGTACCTACGAGCAGTACTTC. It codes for CASSQDTGLAGGTYEQYF.

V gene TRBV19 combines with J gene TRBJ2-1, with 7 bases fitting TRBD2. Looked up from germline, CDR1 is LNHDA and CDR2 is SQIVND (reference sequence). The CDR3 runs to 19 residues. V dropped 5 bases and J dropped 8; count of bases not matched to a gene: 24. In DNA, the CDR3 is TGTGCCAGTAGTTCCCATACGGGGGGATTTCCCGGGGCCTATGATGAGCAGTTCTTC. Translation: CASSSHTGGFPGAYDEQFF.

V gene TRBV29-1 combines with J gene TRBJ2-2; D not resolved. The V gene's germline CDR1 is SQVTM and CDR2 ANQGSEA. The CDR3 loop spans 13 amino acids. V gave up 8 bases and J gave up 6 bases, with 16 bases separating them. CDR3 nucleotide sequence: TGCAGCCTGTCCCACAACGCTGCCGGGGAGCTGTTTTTT. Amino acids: CSLSHNAAGELFF.